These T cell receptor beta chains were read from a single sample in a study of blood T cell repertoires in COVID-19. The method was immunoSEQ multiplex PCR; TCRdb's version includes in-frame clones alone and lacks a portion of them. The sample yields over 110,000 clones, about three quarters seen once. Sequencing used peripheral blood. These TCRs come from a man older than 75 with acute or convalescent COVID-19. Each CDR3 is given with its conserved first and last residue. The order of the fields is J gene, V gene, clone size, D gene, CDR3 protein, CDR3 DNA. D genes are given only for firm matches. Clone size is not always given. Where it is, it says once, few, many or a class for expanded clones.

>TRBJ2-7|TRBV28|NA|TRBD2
CASSHWTSGGTDYF
TGTGCCAGCAGCCATTGGACTAGCGGGGGGACCGATTACTTC
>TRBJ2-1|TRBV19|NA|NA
CASSRVASPPYNEQFF
TGTGCCAGTAGTAGGGTAGCCTCCCCGCCCTACAATGAGCAGTTCTTC
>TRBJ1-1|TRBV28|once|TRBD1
CASRTTGTANSGAFF
TGTGCCAGCAGGACCACCGGGACAGCAAACTCGGGAGCTTTCTTT
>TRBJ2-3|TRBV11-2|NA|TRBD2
CASSPGTSGGLTDTQYF
TGTGCCAGCAGCCCAGGGACTAGCGGGGGCCTCACAGATACGCAGTATTTT
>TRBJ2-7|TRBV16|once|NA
CASSQSGGAPYEQYF
TGTGCCAGCAGCCAATCGGGGGGGGCCCCCTACGAGCAGTACTTC
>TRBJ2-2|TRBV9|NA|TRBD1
CASSDLRQGNTGELFF
TGTGCCAGCAGCGACCTGAGACAGGGTAACACCGGGGAGCTGTTTTTT
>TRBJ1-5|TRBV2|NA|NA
CASSGTAGFDQPQHF
TGTGCCAGCAGTGGGACGGCAGGGTTCGATCAGCCCCAGCATTTT
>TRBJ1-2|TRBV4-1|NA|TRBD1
CASSQDMRQGGGYTF
TGCGCCAGCAGCCAAGATATGAGACAGGGAGGCGGCTACACCTTC
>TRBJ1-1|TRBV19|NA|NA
CASRLAGGMNTEAFF
TGTGCCAGTAGACTGGCGGGAGGGATGAACACTGAAGCTTTCTTT
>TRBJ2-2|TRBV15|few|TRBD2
CATSTKRGTGELFF
TGTGCCACCAGCACGAAGCGGGGTACCGGGGAGCTGTTTTTT
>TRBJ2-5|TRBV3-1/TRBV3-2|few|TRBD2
CASTLRGGQETQYF
TGTGCCAGCACGCTCCGGGGAGGGCAAGAGACCCAGTACTTC
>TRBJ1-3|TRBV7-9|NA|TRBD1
CASSLGEGAGGNTIYF
TGTGCCAGCAGCTTAGGAGAGGGGGCTGGCGGAAACACCATATATTTT
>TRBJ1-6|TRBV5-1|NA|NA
CASSLGGVRSPLHF
TGCGCCAGCAGCTTGGGGGGGGTACGATCACCCCTCCACTTT
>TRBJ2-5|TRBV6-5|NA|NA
CASRDSGRETQYF
TGTGCCAGCAGGGACTCAGGTCGCGAGACCCAGTACTTC
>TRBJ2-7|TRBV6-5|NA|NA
CASSYSPDEQYF
TGTGCCAGCAGTTACTCCCCGGACGAGCAGTACTTC
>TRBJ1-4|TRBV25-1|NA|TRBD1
CASSVFGTGSEKLFF
TGTGCCAGCAGTGTATTCGGGACAGGGAGCGAAAAACTGTTTTTT
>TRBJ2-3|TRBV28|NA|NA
CASSFSGDGTDTQYF
TGTGCCAGCAGTTTTTCGGGGGACGGGACAGATACGCAGTATTTT
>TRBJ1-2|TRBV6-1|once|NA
CASSEVVRVRGGYTF
TGTGCCAGCAGTGAAGTGGTCCGGGTTCGAGGAGGCTACACCTTC
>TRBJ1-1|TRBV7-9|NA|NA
CASSPPGGLSAEAFF
TGTGCCAGCAGCCCCCCGGGGGGGCTTAGTGCTGAAGCTTTCTTT
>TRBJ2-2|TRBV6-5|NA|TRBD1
CASKVPTGVTGELFF
TGTGCCAGCAAAGTACCGACAGGGGTCACCGGGGAGCTGTTTTTT
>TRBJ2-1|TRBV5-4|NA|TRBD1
CASSPTGDPYNEQFF
TGTGCCAGCAGCCCCACAGGGGATCCCTACAATGAGCAGTTCTTC
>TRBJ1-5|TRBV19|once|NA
CASSIGGRENQPQHF
TGTGCCAGTAGTATTGGGGGCCGAGAGAATCAGCCCCAGCATTTT
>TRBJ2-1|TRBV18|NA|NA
CASSPTHFDEQFF
TGTGCCAGCTCGCCGACTCATTTCGATGAGCAGTTCTTC
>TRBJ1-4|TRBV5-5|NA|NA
CASSFRGVGEKLFF
TGTGCCAGCAGCTTTCGGGGTGTGGGAGAAAAACTGTTTTTT
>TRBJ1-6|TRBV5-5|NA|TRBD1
CASSSTGDNSPLHF
TGTGCCAGCAGCTCTACAGGGGATAATTCACCCCTCCACTTT
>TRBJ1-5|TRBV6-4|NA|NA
CASSDSVRAEGPHSNQPQHF
TGTGCCAGCAGTGACTCAGTTCGGGCAGAGGGCCCCCATAGCAATCAGCCCCAGCATTTT
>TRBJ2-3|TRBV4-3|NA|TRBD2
CASSQDLRGGVGTDTQYF
TGCGCCAGCAGCCAAGATCTCCGGGGGGGGGTCGGCACAGATACGCAGTATTTT
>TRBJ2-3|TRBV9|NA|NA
CASHSGRASDTQYF
TGTGCCAGCCATAGCGGCCGGGCATCAGATACGCAGTATTTT
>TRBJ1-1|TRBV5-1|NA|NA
CASSLRQLGNTEAFF
TGCGCCAGCAGCTTGAGACAGCTAGGAAACACTGAAGCTTTCTTT
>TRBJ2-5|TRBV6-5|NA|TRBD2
CASSSQRGGVETQYF
TGTGCCAGCAGTTCCCAGCGGGGGGGGGTGGAGACCCAGTACTTC
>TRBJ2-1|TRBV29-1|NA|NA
CSALRRDPEQFF
TGCAGCGCCCTCCGGCGGGACCCCGAGCAGTTCTTC
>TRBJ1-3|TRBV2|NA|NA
CASRLQSSGNTIYF
TGTGCCAGCAGGCTACAGAGCTCTGGAAACACCATATATTTT
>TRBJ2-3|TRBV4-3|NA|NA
CASSHRAGTDTQYF
TGCGCCAGCAGCCACCGCGCGGGGACAGATACGCAGTATTTT
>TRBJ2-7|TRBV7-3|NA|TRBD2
CASSVSGGLSYEQYF
TGTGCCAGCAGCGTTAGCGGGGGCCTCTCCTACGAGCAGTACTTC
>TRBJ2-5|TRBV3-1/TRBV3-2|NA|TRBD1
CASSLRQGSETQYF
TGTGCCAGCAGCCTCCGACAGGGATCAGAGACCCAGTACTTC
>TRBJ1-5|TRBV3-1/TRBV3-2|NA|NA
CASSFEGDQPQHF
TGTGCCAGCAGCTTCGAGGGGGATCAGCCCCAGCATTTT
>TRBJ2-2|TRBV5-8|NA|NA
CASSLNSVNTGELFF
TGTGCCAGCAGCTTGAATTCTGTCAACACCGGGGAGCTGTTTTTT
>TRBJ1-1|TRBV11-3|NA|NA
CASSLSYSEAFF
TGTGCCAGCAGCTTAAGCTACAGTGAAGCTTTCTTT
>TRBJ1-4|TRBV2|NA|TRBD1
CASNTGDSEKLFF
TGTGCCAGCAATACAGGGGATAGTGAAAAACTGTTTTTT
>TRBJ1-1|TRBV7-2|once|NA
CASSLVSVVEAFF
TGTGCCAGCAGCTTAGTCTCAGTGGTTGAAGCTTTCTTT
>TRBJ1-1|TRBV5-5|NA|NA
CASSLQGDTEAFF
TGTGCCAGCAGCTTGCAAGGGGACACTGAAGCTTTCTTT
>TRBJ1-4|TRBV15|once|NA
CATSRPGSGGKLFF
TGTGCCACCAGCAGGCCCGGGAGTGGGGGAAAACTGTTTTTT
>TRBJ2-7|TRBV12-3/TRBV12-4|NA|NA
CASRKTETYEQYF
TGTGCCAGCAGAAAGACGGAGACCTACGAGCAGTACTTC
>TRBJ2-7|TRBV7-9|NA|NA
CASSQVAGPYEQYF
TGTGCCAGCAGCCAAGTAGCCGGCCCCTACGAGCAGTACTTC
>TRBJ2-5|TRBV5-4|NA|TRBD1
CASSAQGQPQETQYF
TGTGCCAGCAGCGCACAGGGACAGCCCCAAGAGACCCAGTACTTC
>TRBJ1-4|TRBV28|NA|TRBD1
CASSPGGASEKLFF
TGTGCCAGCAGCCCAGGGGGCGCAAGTGAAAAACTGTTTTTT
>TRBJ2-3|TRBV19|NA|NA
CASRPVPRTDTQYF
TGTGCCAGTAGACCGGTGCCACGCACAGATACGCAGTATTTT
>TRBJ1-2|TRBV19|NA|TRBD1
CASSFRTGVNYGYTF
TGTGCCAGTAGTTTCCGGACAGGGGTGAACTATGGCTACACCTTC
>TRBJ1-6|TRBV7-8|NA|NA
CASSLGDYTGSLHF
TGTGCCAGCAGCTTGGGGGACTATACCGGGTCCCTCCACTTT
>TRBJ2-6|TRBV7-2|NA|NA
CASSSGQRAGANVLTF
TGTGCCAGCAGCTCGGGACAAAGGGCTGGGGCCAACGTCCTGACTTTC
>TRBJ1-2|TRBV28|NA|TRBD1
CASSMTDRLYGYTF
TGTGCCAGCAGTATGACGGACAGGCTCTATGGCTACACCTTC
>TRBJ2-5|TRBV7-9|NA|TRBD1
CASASLGGQGTQYF
TGTGCCAGCGCTAGTCTTGGGGGACAGGGCACCCAGTACTTC
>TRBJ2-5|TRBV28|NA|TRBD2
CASSLYRGGAQYF
TGTGCCAGCAGTTTATACCGGGGGGGGGCCCAGTACTTC
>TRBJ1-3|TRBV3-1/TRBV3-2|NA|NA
CASSLQDSSGNTIYF
TGTGCCAGCAGCCTCCAGGACAGCTCTGGAAACACCATATATTTT
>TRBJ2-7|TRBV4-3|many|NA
CASSQFPQGYEQYF
TGCGCCAGCAGCCAATTCCCCCAGGGCTACGAGCAGTACTTC
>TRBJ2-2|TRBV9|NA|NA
CASSAASGELFF
TGTGCCAGCAGCGCCGCGTCCGGGGAGCTGTTTTTT
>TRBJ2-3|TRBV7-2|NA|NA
CASSSPGQNTQYF
TGTGCCAGCAGCTCCCCCGGACAGAATACGCAGTATTTT
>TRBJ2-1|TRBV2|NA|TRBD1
CATTYGTGNEQFF
TGTGCCACAACGTACGGGACAGGCAATGAGCAGTTCTTC